The clone carrying this TCR beta chain was observed a few times. Its antigen is still unknown. This sample is drawn from a study of beta chain features in type 1 diabetes. Turning to the study itself: What patients shared with healthy donors was a similar profile of age, gender and cell yields.

The sequenced template was cDNA made from the entire isolated RNA. Profiling relied on immunoSEQ multiplex PCR, and the TCRdb table lists in-frame clones only, not all of them. The sample has some 270,000 clones, about 11% seen once; the top ten hold roughly 0.017%. Study-level findings and limits: A greater similarity of naive, central memory and Treg TCRB repertoires was seen among patients than among healthy donors. In type 1 diabetes patients, VDJ junctions had fewer insertions; deletions at these junctions were more frequent. The study found moderately but significantly shorter TCRB CDR3s in all four CD4+ subsets of Type 1 diabetes patients.

The CDR3 has 13 amino acids. The V end was cut by 10 bases, the J end by 0 bases, with 10 bases between. Germline CDR1 reads SNHLY; CDR2 reads FYNNEI. The rearrangement links TRBV2 to TRBJ2-4; the D gene is possibly TRBD2 (6 bases). The TCR was taken from a man aged 25 to 40 with type 1 diabetes. Sequenced sample: naive CD4+ T cells from blood. This chain's CDR3 is CATRGIAKNIQYF. The CDR3 DNA reads as TGTGCCACCCGGGGGATAGCCAAAAACATTCAGTACTTC.